These T cell receptor beta chains were read from a single sample in a study of T cell responses to AZD1222 COVID-19 vaccine. Only in-frame clones appear in the TCRdb table, and some are missing; sequencing was by immunoSEQ multiplex PCR. The sample shows about 160,000 clones, roughly nine tenths of them seen only once. The sample here was peripheral blood, taken on day 0 of AZD1222 vaccination. The receptors were gathered from an adult in good health. Both conserved end residues are part of each CDR3. A D gene is named only where the DNA matches it firmly. The size field is filled for only some rows; it gives once, few, many or a size class.

V gene,J gene,D gene,clone size,CDR3 length,CDR3 protein,CDR3 DNA
TRBV27,TRBJ1-5,TRBD1,-,21,CASSPVGFPGQGGGSNQPQHF,TGTGCCAGCAGTCCGGTTGGGTTTCCGGGACAGGGAGGAGGTAGCAATCAGCCCCAGCATTTT
TRBV5-4,TRBJ2-2,-,-,15,CASVGGTDNTGELFF,TGTGCCAGCGTCGGTGGGACCGACAACACCGGGGAGCTGTTTTTT
TRBV10-3,TRBJ1-5,TRBD1,-,16,CAISEPGTGLGQPQHF,TGTGCCATCAGTGAGCCCGGGACAGGGTTAGGTCAGCCCCAGCATTTT
TRBV9,TRBJ2-1,-,-,12,CASSAQQDEQFF,TGTGCCAGCAGCGCCCAACAAGATGAGCAGTTCTTC
TRBV19,TRBJ1-1,-,-,14,CASSPGLGNTEAFF,TGTGCCAGTAGTCCAGGACTGGGGAACACTGAAGCTTTCTTT
TRBV6-5,TRBJ1-1,TRBD1,-,14,CASSPGTANTEAFF,TGTGCCAGCAGTCCCGGGACAGCGAACACTGAAGCTTTCTTT
TRBV6-5,TRBJ1-4,-,-,10,CASSRDVLFF,TGTGCCAGCAGTAGGGACGTTCTGTTTTTT
TRBV25-1,TRBJ2-7,-,-,13,CASSEYESYEQYF,TGTGCCAGCAGTGAATATGAATCCTACGAGCAGTACTTC
TRBV27,TRBJ1-3,-,-,17,CASRKGGQTSGGNTIYF,TGTGCCAGCAGGAAGGGAGGACAGACGTCGGGCGGAAACACCATATATTTT
TRBV28,TRBJ2-4,-,-,13,CASRLAGKNIQYF,TGTGCCAGCAGGTTGGCGGGCAAAAACATTCAGTACTTC
TRBV4-3,TRBJ2-2,-,-,16,CASSQDPSPNTGELFF,TGCGCCAGCAGCCAAGATCCCTCCCCAAACACCGGGGAGCTGTTTTTT
TRBV5-4,TRBJ1-6,-,-,14,CASSFGDEMAPLHF,TGTGCCAGCAGCTTTGGTGATGAAATGGCACCCCTCCACTTT
TRBV29-1,TRBJ1-2,-,-,11,CSVVHGDGYTF,TGCAGCGTTGTGCACGGAGATGGCTACACCTTC
TRBV28,TRBJ1-4,-,-,14,CASSTGLGGEKLFF,TGTGCCAGCAGTACCGGCCTGGGAGGAGAAAAACTGTTTTTT
TRBV27,TRBJ1-4,-,-,14,CASRLSYGNEKLFF,TGTGCCAGCAGGTTGTCTTATGGTAATGAAAAACTGTTTTTT
TRBV5-5,TRBJ2-7,-,-,13,CASRTPASYEQYF,TGTGCCAGCAGAACCCCGGCTTCCTACGAGCAGTACTTC
TRBV5-1,TRBJ2-4,-,-,14,CASSLVGAAGIQYF,TGCGCCAGCAGCTTGGTAGGGGCCGCGGGCATTCAGTACTTC
TRBV9,TRBJ1-1,-,-,17,CASSARGGFSMNTEAFF,TGTGCCAGCAGCGCGCGGGGAGGATTTTCGATGAACACTGAAGCTTTCTTT
TRBV12-3/TRBV12-4,TRBJ1-1,-,-,13,CASSLRGDIEAFF,TGTGCCAGCAGTTTACGGGGGGACATTGAAGCTTTCTTT
TRBV20-1,TRBJ2-1,-,few,10,CSAHYNEQFF,TGCAGTGCACACTATAATGAGCAGTTCTTC
TRBV4-3,TRBJ2-2,-,-,16,CASSQAPDSNTGELFF,TGCGCCAGCAGCCAAGCGCCGGACTCGAACACCGGGGAGCTGTTTTTT
TRBV7-8,TRBJ2-7,-,-,14,CASSSTGGSYEQYF,TGTGCCAGCAGTTCTACTGGGGGCTCCTACGAGCAGTACTTC
TRBV4-3,TRBJ2-2,TRBD2,-,17,CASSLTSGGSQGGELFF,TGCGCCAGCAGCCTGACTAGCGGGGGCTCGCAAGGCGGGGAGCTGTTTTTT
TRBV19,TRBJ1-5,-,-,15,CASRQLLTVNQPQHF,TGTGCCAGCCGACAGCTCCTAACCGTGAATCAGCCCCAGCATTTT
TRBV19,TRBJ1-1,TRBD1,-,13,CASSMRGTEKAFF,TGTGCCAGTAGTATGAGAGGGACAGAAAAAGCTTTCTTT
TRBV5-6,TRBJ2-7,TRBD2,-,14,CASSAWGTSSEQYF,TGTGCCAGCAGCGCCTGGGGGACTAGCAGCGAGCAGTACTTC
TRBV6-5,TRBJ2-3,TRBD2,once,14,CASRRGDSTDTQYF,TGTGCCAGCAGGCGGGGGGATAGCACAGATACGCAGTATTTT
TRBV29-1,TRBJ1-1,-,-,13,CSVEGHPNTEAFF,TGCAGCGTTGAAGGACATCCGAACACTGAAGCTTTCTTT
TRBV19,TRBJ1-1,-,-,14,CASRVQGFGTEAFF,TGTGCCAGTAGGGTACAGGGATTTGGCACTGAAGCTTTCTTT
TRBV6-2/TRBV6-3,TRBJ1-5,-,-,17,CASSYSNYRNPHQPQHF,TGTGCCAGCAGTTACTCGAATTATAGGAACCCTCATCAGCCCCAGCATTTT
TRBV19,TRBJ1-6,-,-,17,CASSMVRLSSYNSPLHF,TGTGCCAGTAGTATGGTGAGACTGAGCTCCTATAATTCACCCCTCCACTTT
TRBV9,TRBJ1-2,-,-,15,CASSVATGGDYGYTF,TGTGCCAGCAGCGTAGCTACAGGAGGGGACTATGGCTACACCTTC
TRBV18,TRBJ1-1,-,once,16,CASSPRPLNMNTEAFF,TGTGCCAGCTCACCAAGACCGCTGAATATGAACACTGAAGCTTTCTTT
TRBV28,TRBJ2-1,-,-,13,CASSFMGVREQFF,TGTGCCAGCAGTTTTATGGGTGTAAGAGAGCAGTTCTTC
TRBV30,TRBJ1-1,-,-,10,CAWRNPEAFF,TGTGCCTGGAGAAACCCTGAAGCTTTCTTT
TRBV29-1,TRBJ2-2,-,-,13,CSVDVSNTGELFF,TGCAGCGTTGACGTATCGAACACCGGGGAGCTGTTTTTT
TRBV27,TRBJ2-6,-,-,15,CASSFRESGANVLTF,TGTGCCAGCAGTTTCCGGGAGTCAGGGGCCAACGTCCTGACTTTC
TRBV2,TRBJ2-1,-,-,14,CASRGAGFGNEQFF,TGTGCCAGCAGGGGGGCAGGGTTCGGCAATGAGCAGTTCTTC
TRBV27,TRBJ2-1,-,-,12,CASSHQVGEQFF,TGTGCCAGCAGTCATCAGGTTGGGGAGCAGTTCTTC
TRBV3-1/TRBV3-2,TRBJ1-2,TRBD1,-,16,CASSQEGQGVNYGYTF,TGTGCCAGCAGCCAAGAAGGGCAGGGGGTTAACTATGGCTACACCTTC
TRBV27,TRBJ2-7,-,-,13,CASSLGTLYEQYF,TGTGCCAGCAGTTTGGGGACACTCTACGAGCAGTACTTC
TRBV6-6,TRBJ1-1,-,-,15,CASSYSTEMNTEAFF,TGTGCCAGCAGTTACTCGACGGAGATGAACACTGAAGCTTTCTTT
TRBV28,TRBJ1-2,-,-,15,CASSLSGLVEKGYTF,TGTGCCAGCAGTTTAAGTGGGCTTGTCGAAAAAGGCTACACCTTC
TRBV11-3,TRBJ2-7,TRBD1,few,13,CASSSTGGYEQYF,TGTGCCAGCAGCTCGACAGGGGGATACGAGCAGTACTTC
TRBV29-1,TRBJ1-4,TRBD1,-,14,CSVYRTGGGEKLFF,TGCAGCGTCTACAGGACAGGGGGCGGAGAAAAACTGTTTTTT
TRBV5-1,TRBJ1-1,TRBD1,-,14,CASSLQGEGTEAFF,TGCGCCAGCAGCTTGCAGGGGGAGGGCACTGAAGCTTTCTTT
TRBV28,TRBJ2-5,-,-,17,CASSLFTGHSLRGTQYF,TGTGCCAGCAGTTTATTTACAGGGCATTCTCTCCGAGGGACCCAGTACTTC
TRBV30,TRBJ1-6,-,-,14,CAWSLQGDNSPLHF,TGTGCCTGGTCCCTCCAGGGAGATAATTCACCCCTCCACTTT
TRBV20-1,TRBJ2-1,-,few,11,CSATTSNEQFF,TGCAGTGCCACGACTAGCAATGAGCAGTTCTTC
TRBV7-2,TRBJ1-1,-,-,13,CASKRGRNTEAFF,TGTGCCAGCAAAAGGGGTAGAAACACTGAAGCTTTCTTT
TRBV10-3,TRBJ2-7,-,-,12,CAISEQGFEQYF,TGTGCCATCAGCGAACAGGGTTTCGAGCAGTACTTC
TRBV5-1,TRBJ2-7,-,-,15,CASRIGGLNTYEQYF,TGCGCCAGCAGAATCGGGGGGCTGAATACCTACGAGCAGTACTTC
TRBV11-2,TRBJ1-6,TRBD1,-,16,CASSGKGQREDSPLHF,TGTGCCAGCAGCGGAAAGGGACAGAGAGAAGATTCACCCCTCCACTTT
TRBV7-2,TRBJ1-2,-,-,14,CASSLEGGLGGYTF,TGTGCCAGCAGCTTAGAGGGCGGGCTTGGGGGCTACACCTTC